These 26 T cell receptor beta chains were sequenced from one sample in a study of identical twins. Via MiXCR, TCRdb re-called the 5' RACE reads, giving one row per CDR3 protein. The sample has 200,000 to 300,000 distinct CDR3 sequences; 6% to 8.5% are singletons. This same sample was also part of a study on yellow fever vaccine responses in identical twins.

Sequenced material: CD8+ T cells sorted from blood. The receptors derive from a woman between 18 and 29 years old in good health.

This chain links TRBV4-1 with TRBJ2-5; D is undetermined. The length of the CDR3 is 15 residues. V lost 4 bases to trimming and J lost 2 bases, with 14 bases between them. The germline CDR1 and CDR2 sequences are MGHRA and YSYEKL. CDR3 in DNA: TGCGCCAGCAGCCCAAGTGCCGGAAAACAAGAGACCCAGTACTTC. Translated, it gives CASSPSAGKQETQYF.

This clonotype was seen repeatedly, ten times or more. The V gene is TRBV12-3 or TRBV12-4, the J gene TRBJ2-1; the D is unclear. With 5 bases removed from V and 9 bases from J, the gap between germline ends came to 14 bases. The CDR3 is made up of 13 amino acids. CDR3 loop: CASSPSRPGEQFF. The CDR3 region has the DNA TGTGCCAGCAGTCCCTCGCGACCCGGTGAGCAGTTCTTC.

This clonotype was seen repeatedly, ten times or more. The chain has TRBV6-5 and TRBJ1-2; 10 nucleotides line up with TRBD1. V lost 2 bases, J lost 8 bases, and 8 bases stayed unmatched. CDR1 is MNHEY, CDR2 SVGAGI, per germline. The CDR3 loop spans 15 amino acids. CDR3 sequence: CASSYVGQGFGGYTF. CDR3 bases: TGTGCCAGCAGTTACGTGGGACAGGGGTTCGGGGGCTACACCTTC.

This clonotype was seen more than once but under ten times. The chain recombines TRBV3-1 with TRBJ1-1, with a weak D call TRBD1 (6 bases). Trimming cost V 6 bases and J 2 bases, with 16 bases left between them. This CDR3 is 15 amino acids long. Germline V lookup: CDR1 LGHDT, CDR2 YNNKEL (reference sequence). DNA of the CDR3: TGTGCCAGCAGTTACGCTCCGGGGGCAAACACTGAAGCTTTCTTT. The encoded protein is CASSYAPGANTEAFF.

This clonotype was seen a few times. The rearrangement joins TRBV19 to TRBJ2-2, with TRBD1 identical over 8 bases. CDR3 length: 17 amino acids. Trimming took 7 bases from V and 1 from J; bases not matched to a gene: 11. Germline loops: CDR1 LNHDA, CDR2 SQIVND (reference sequence). The CDR3 nucleotides are TGTGCCAGTAATGAGTTCGAGGGACAGGAGAACACCGGGGAGCTGTTTTTT. It specifies CASNEFEGQENTGELFF.

Remarks on this clonotype: The CDR3 does not end in the conserved phenylalanine or tryptophan, so this is likely a read error. V and J are TRBV28 and TRBJ2-7; 7 bases map to TRBD1. Trimming at V came to 6 bases and at J to 2 bases, leaving 13 bases not matched to a gene. The CDR3 is made up of 16 amino acids. Germline-derived CDR1 and CDR2 are MDHEN and SYDVKM. In DNA, the CDR3 is TGTGCCAGCAGCTTTGAGATGACAGGGTCTACCTACGAGCAGTACATC. This encodes CASSFEMTGSTYEQYI.

This clonotype occurred many times. This chain links TRBV29-1 with TRBJ1-3, with a possible D match to TRBD1 (5 bases). There are 11 residues in the CDR3. CDR1 is SQVTM and CDR2 is ANQGSEA in the germline V gene. V lost 6 bases and J 8 bases, leaving 11 bases between the germline ends. In DNA form, the CDR3 reads TGCAGCGTGGACATGGGAGACACCATATATTTT. Amino acid sequence: CSVDMGDTIYF.

This clonotype showed up many times. This chain joins TRBV12-3 or TRBV12-4 and TRBJ2-7; D is undetermined. The CDR3 loop spans 12 amino acids. V was cut by 5 bases and J by 2 bases, with 7 bases left in between. The CDR3 loop reads CASSRNTYEQYF. CDR3 nucleotides: TGTGCCAGCAGTCGAAACACCTACGAGCAGTACTTC.

The chain links TRBV7-9 to TRBJ2-2; D is ambiguous. The germline gives CDR1 SEHNR, CDR2 FQNEAQ (reference sequence). There are 15 residues in the CDR3. V was pared by 5 bases and J by 5 bases, with 15 bases between. The CDR3 loop reads CASSPPEMRTGELFF. The CDR3 region has the DNA TGTGCCAGCAGCCCGCCCGAAATGAGAACCGGGGAGCTGTTTTTT.

The count of this clonotype is one. The chain carries TRBV7-8 and TRBJ2-1, with D hard to call. The CDR3 has 13 residues. The V gene lost 1 base and the J gene lost 8 bases, with 9 bases spanning the gap. CDR1 is SGHVS and CDR2 is FQNEAQ in the germline V gene. CDR3 in amino acids: CASSLDPSYEQFF. CDR3 DNA sequence: TGTGCCAGCAGCTTAGACCCTAGTTATGAGCAGTTCTTC.

This chain connects TRBV20-1 to TRBJ2-3; no firm D call. CDR1 and CDR2 (germline): DFQATT, SNEGSKA (reference sequence). Trimming shortened V by 1 base and J by 11 bases, and 16 bases separated the two germline ends. There are 13 residues in the CDR3. In DNA, the CDR3 is TGCAGTGCTAGAGTGGTAGTGGACGGAAAGCAGTATTTT. This translates into CSARVVVDGKQYF.

There are many counts of this clonotype. This chain links TRBV27 with TRBJ1-5; TRBD1 is a possible D gene (6 bases). In germline, CDR1 is MNHEY, CDR2 SMNVEV (reference sequence). The CDR3 totals 16 residues. Trimming stripped 6 bases from V and 2 bases from J, with 17 bases between. CDR3 region: CASSPLPGGGNQPQHF. CDR3 nucleotides: TGTGCCAGCAGCCCCCTGCCCGGGGGCGGCAATCAGCCCCAGCATTTT.

J is TRBJ2-7 and V is TRBV7-6; D is perhaps TRBD1 (6 bases). Germline-derived CDR1 and CDR2 are SGHVS and FNYEAQ. This CDR3 is built from 14 residues. The V and J ends lost 4 bases and 0 bases respectively, with 10 bases between them. CDR3 bases: TGTGCCAGCAGCTCGAGGGACAACTCCTACGAGCAGTACTTC. Its protein product is CASSSRDNSYEQYF.

This clonotype was seen more than once but under ten times. This chain uses TRBV24-1 with TRBJ2-7; no reliable D call. Trimming stripped 4 bases from V and 4 bases from J, with 7 bases between. The CDR3 is 12 amino acids. The germline gives CDR1 KGHDR, CDR2 SFDVKD. This CDR3 reads CATSENGYEQYF. CDR3 sequence (DNA): TGTGCCACCAGTGAGAACGGATACGAGCAGTACTTC.

This clonotype was seen only a few times. This chain links TRBV3-1 with TRBJ1-5; D is perhaps TRBD1 (5 bases). Per germline, CDR1 LGHDT and CDR2 YNNKEL (reference sequence). The V end lost 4 bases, the J end lost 1 base, and 8 bases lay between the germline ends. CDR3 length: 14 residues. CDR3 nucleotides: TGTGCCAGCAGCCCGTGGGACAGCAATCAGCCCCAGCATTTT. Its protein product is CASSPWDSNQPQHF.

This clonotype was counted many times. V and J are TRBV20-1 and TRBJ2-3; 8 nucleotides agree with TRBD2. The CDR3 totals 18 residues. The V segment lost 0 bases and the J segment 2 bases; nucleotides outside the gene matches: 13. Germline assignment: CDR1 DFQATT and CDR2 SNEGSKA (reference sequence). The CDR3 coding sequence is TGCAGTGCTAGAGATGACCAGCGGGGGTCGCCAATCACAGATACGCAGTATTTT. Its translation: CSARDDQRGSPITDTQYF.

The genes are TRBV7-9 and TRBJ2-2; unclear D gene. V shed 1 base and J shed 8 bases, with 11 bases lying between them. This CDR3 spans 14 amino acids. The V gene's germline CDR1 is SEHNR and CDR2 FQNEAQ (reference sequence). The CDR3 sequence is CASSLGTAPGELFF. CDR3 bases: TGTGCCAGCAGCTTAGGCACGGCACCTGGGGAGCTGTTTTTT.

There are a few counts of this clonotype. The rearrangement uses TRBV20-1 and TRBJ2-4, with D unresolved. This CDR3 region has 12 residues. V shed 5 bases and J shed 3 bases, with 8 bases lying between them. CDR1 is DFQATT and CDR2 is SNEGSKA in the germline V gene (reference sequence). DNA for the CDR3: TGCAGTGCTCTGGTTGACAAAAACATTCAGTACTTC. Translated: CSALVDKNIQYF.

The chain is built from TRBV7-8 and TRBJ2-1; perhaps TRBD2 as D (5 bases). V lost 6 bases and J lost 1, with 13 bases in between. Germline V gives CDR1 SGHVS, CDR2 FQNEAQ. CDR3 size: 15 residues. The CDR3 nucleotides are TGTGCCAGCAGACGAGACTACACGTCCTACAATGAGCAGTTCTTC. Translated: CASRRDYTSYNEQFF.

This chain uses TRBV11-1 with TRBJ2-2; 9 bases are shared with TRBD2. From germline, CDR1 is SGHAT and CDR2 FQDESV (reference sequence). V shed 5 bases and J 3 bases; nucleotides not matched to a gene: 13. CDR3 length equals 18 residues. CDR3 sequence (DNA): TGTGCCAGCAGCCTCTCAGCTCCTAGCGGGATCGACACCGGGGAGCTGTTTTTT. Translated: CASSLSAPSGIDTGELFF.

Details on this clonotype: An end of the junction does not agree with germline; a read error may underlie this. The chain couples TRBV20-1 to TRBJ2-5; D is undetermined. Germline loops: CDR1 DFQATT, CDR2 SNEGSKA (reference sequence). The CDR3 runs 15 residues. The CDR3, as DNA: TGCTGTGCTAGAGGCACTTTTCATCAAAGGACGACCCAGTACTTC. Translation: CCARGTFHQRTTQYF.

The chain uses TRBV20-1 and TRBJ2-1; D is uncertain. V dropped 1 base and J dropped 2 bases, with 12 bases sitting between them. This CDR3 region has 15 residues. Germline V gene sequence: CDR1 DFQATT, CDR2 SNEGSKA (reference sequence). The CDR3 spells CSARVNSATYNEQFF. CDR3 coding DNA: TGCAGTGCTAGAGTGAACAGTGCCACCTACAATGAGCAGTTCTTC.

This clonotype was seen at least ten times. The chain joins TRBV10-2 to TRBJ2-7, with D uncertain. Trimming took off 2 bases at V and 4 bases at J, with 3 bases between the two ends. The CDR3 consists of 11 residues. From germline, CDR1 is WSHSY and CDR2 SAAADI. The CDR3 DNA reads as TGCGCCAGCAGTGAGGGGTACGAGCAGTACGTC. Protein sequence: CASSEGYEQYV.

This clonotype was detected many times. The chain carries TRBV28 and TRBJ2-2; no definite D call. V dropped 8 bases and J dropped 0 bases, with 16 bases sitting between them. The germline V gene encodes CDR1 MDHEN and CDR2 SYDVKM. The CDR3 is 16 amino acids. CDR3 loop: CASEVGRTANTGELFF. For the CDR3, the DNA is TGTGCCAGCGAAGTGGGTAGGACCGCGAACACCGGGGAGCTGTTTTTT.

The chain couples TRBV28 to TRBJ1-2, with no clear D. The CDR3 is 15 residues long. The V gene's germline CDR1 is MDHEN and CDR2 SYDVKM. V was trimmed by 5 bases and J by 4 bases, leaving 17 bases between them. CDR3 residues: CASSTYKSRGYGYTF. CDR3 nucleotides: TGTGCCAGCAGTACTTACAAGTCTCGGGGCTATGGCTACACCTTC.

In this sample, this clonotype turned up a few times. The V call is TRBV7-8, the J call TRBJ2-7, with 9 bases that match TRBD1. From germline, CDR1 is SGHVS and CDR2 FQNEAQ. This CDR3 has 16 amino acids. The V and J ends lost 1 base and 7 bases, in that order; junction bases with no gene match: 11. The CDR3 region is CASSLGTGALLWEQYV. For the CDR3, the DNA is TGTGCCAGCAGCTTAGGGACAGGGGCGCTTTTATGGGAGCAGTACGTC.